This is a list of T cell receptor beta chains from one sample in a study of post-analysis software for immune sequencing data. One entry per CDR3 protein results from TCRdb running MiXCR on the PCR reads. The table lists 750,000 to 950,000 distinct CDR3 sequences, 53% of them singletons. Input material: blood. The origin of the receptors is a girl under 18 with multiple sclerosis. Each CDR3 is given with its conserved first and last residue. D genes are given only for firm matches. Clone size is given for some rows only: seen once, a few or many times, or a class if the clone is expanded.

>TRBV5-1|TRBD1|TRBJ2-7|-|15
CTSSPRWDRTGEQYF
TGCACCAGCAGTCCAAGGTGGGACAGGACGGGTGAGCAGTACTTC
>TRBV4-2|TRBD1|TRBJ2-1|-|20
CASSQGSRQGARSSYNEQFF
TGTGCCAGCAGCCAAGGGAGTCGGCAGGGGGCGCGGAGCTCCTACAATGAGCAGTTCTTC
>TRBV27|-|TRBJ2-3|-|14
CASSLRVGWDTQYF
TGTGCCAGCAGTTTAAGGGTCGGATGGGATACGCAGTATTTT
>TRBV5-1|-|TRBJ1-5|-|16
CASSLGGGVGFQPQHF
TGCGCCAGCAGCTTGGGGGGTGGTGTAGGGTTTCAGCCCCAGCATTTT
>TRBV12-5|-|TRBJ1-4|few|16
CASGLGGQATNEKLFF
TGTGCTAGTGGTTTGGGGGGACAAGCAACTAATGAAAAACTGTTTTTT
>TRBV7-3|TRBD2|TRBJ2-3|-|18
CASSLTGAVGRAGDTQYF
TGTGCCAGCAGCTTAACGGGAGCGGTGGGGAGGGCCGGAGATACGCAGTATTTT
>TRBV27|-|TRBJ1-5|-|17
CASSLTPPGALNQPQHF
TGTGCCAGCAGTTTAACCCCCCCAGGGGCCCTAAATCAGCCCCAGCATTTT
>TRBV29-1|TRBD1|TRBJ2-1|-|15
CSVRTPGQVYNEQFF
TGCAGCGTTAGAACACCGGGACAGGTATACAATGAGCAGTTCTTC
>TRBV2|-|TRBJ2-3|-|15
CASRGTTMPTDTQYF
TGTGCCAGCAGGGGGACAACGATGCCCACAGATACGCAGTATTTT
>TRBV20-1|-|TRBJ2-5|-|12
CGARVRGETQYF
TGCGGTGCTAGAGTAAGAGGAGAGACCCAGTACTTC
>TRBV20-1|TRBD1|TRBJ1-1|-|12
CSAAQGRTKAFF
TGCAGTGCTGCACAGGGGCGCACTAAAGCTTTCTTT
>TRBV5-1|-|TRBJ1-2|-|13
CASSYQGNYGYTF
TGCGCCAGCAGCTATCAGGGGAACTACGGCTACACCTTC
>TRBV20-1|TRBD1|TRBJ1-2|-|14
CSAAKTGLGDGYTF
TGCAGTGCTGCTAAGACAGGGCTGGGCGATGGCTACACCTTC
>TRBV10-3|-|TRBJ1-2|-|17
CAISGFDRFRSNYGYTF
TGTGCCATCAGTGGGTTTGACAGGTTCCGTTCTAACTATGGCTACACCTTC